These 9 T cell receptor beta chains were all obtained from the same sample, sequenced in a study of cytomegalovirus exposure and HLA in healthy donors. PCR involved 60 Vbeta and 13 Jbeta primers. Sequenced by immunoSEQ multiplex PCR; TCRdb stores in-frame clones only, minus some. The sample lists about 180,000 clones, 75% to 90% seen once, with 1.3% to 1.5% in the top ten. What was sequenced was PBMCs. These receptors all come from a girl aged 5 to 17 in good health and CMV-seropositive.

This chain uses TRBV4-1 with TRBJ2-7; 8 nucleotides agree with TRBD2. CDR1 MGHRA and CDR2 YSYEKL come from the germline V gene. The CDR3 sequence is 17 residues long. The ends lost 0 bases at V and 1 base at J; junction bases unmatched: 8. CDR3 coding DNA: TGCGCCAGCAGCCAAGAGGCGCGTTTAGCGGGGTCCTACGAGCAGTACTTC. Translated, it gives CASSQEARLAGSYEQYF.

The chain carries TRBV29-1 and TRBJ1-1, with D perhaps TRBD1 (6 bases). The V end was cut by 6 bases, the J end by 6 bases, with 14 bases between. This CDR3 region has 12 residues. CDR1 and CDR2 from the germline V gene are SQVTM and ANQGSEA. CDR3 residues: CSVDSRGSEAFF. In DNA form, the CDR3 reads TGCAGCGTGGACAGCAGGGGTTCTGAAGCTTTCTTT.

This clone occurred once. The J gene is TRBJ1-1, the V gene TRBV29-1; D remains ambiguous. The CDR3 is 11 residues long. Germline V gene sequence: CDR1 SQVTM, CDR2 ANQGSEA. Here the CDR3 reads CIGSLNTEAFF. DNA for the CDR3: TGCATCGGGTCACTGAACACTGAAGCTTTCTTT.

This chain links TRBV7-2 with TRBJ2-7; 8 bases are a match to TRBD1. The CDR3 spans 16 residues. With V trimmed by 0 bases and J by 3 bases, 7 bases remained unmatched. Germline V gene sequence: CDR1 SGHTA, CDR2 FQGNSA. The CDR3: CASSLAPGQANYEQYF. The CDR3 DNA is TGTGCCAGCAGCTTAGCGCCGGGACAGGCCAACTACGAGCAGTACTTC. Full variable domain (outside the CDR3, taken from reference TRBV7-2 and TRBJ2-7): GAGVSQSPSNKVTEKGKDVELRCDPISGHTALYWYRQSLGQGLEFLIYFQGNSAPDKSGLPSDRFSAERTGGSVSTLTIQRTQQEDSAVYLCASSLAPGQANYEQYFGPGTRLTVT.

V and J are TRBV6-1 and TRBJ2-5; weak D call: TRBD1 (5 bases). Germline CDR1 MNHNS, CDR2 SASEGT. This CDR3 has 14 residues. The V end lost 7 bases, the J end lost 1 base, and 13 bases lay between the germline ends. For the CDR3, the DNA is TGTGCCAGCACCCAGGGCCGTCTCCAAGAGACCCAGTACTTC. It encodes CASTQGRLQETQYF.

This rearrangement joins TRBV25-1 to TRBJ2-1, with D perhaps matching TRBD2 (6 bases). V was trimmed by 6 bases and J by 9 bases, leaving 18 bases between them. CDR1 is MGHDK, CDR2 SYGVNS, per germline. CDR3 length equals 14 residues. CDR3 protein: CASRAGPLPGEQFF. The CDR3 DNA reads TGTGCCAGCAGGGCGGGACCCCTACCGGGTGAGCAGTTCTTC.

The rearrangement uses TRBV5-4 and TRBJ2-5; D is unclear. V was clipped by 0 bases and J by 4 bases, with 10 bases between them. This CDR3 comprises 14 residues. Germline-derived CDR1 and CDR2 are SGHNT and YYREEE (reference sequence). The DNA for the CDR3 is TGTGCCAGCAGCTTGGAGGCGGCGGCAGAGACCCAGTACTTC. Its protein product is CASSLEAAAETQYF.

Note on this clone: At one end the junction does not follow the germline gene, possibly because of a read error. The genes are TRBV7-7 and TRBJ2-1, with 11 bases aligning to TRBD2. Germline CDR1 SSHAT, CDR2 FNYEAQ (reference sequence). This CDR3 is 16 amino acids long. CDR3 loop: CASSLISGRAPHEQFF. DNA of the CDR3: TGTGCTAGCAGCCTGATTAGCGGGAGGGCCCCCCATGAGCAGTTCTTC.

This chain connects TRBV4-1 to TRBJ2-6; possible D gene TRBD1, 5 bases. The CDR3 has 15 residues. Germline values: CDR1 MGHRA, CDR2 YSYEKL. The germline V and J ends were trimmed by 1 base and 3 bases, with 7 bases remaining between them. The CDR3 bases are TGCGCCAGCAGCCAAGCAGGGAATGGGGCCAACGTCCTGACTTTC. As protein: CASSQAGNGANVLTF.